This T cell receptor beta chain was sequenced in a study of response to subunit inactivated influenza vaccine. Findings and caveats of the study: Seasonal influenza vaccination, on each occasion, was suggested by the authors to recruit few new T cells.

This CDR3 comprises 12 residues. The V gene lost 7 bases and the J gene lost 3 bases, with 11 bases spanning the gap. From germline, CDR1 is DFQATT and CDR2 SNEGSKA (reference sequence). This clonotype has at least ten counts. Its antigen is currently unknown. In TCRdb, the RT-PCR reads were re-called with MiXCR into one record per CDR3 protein. Among hundreds of thousands of distinct CDR3 sequences listed, around 13% were seen once. This rearrangement joins TRBV20-1 to TRBJ2-3, with D perhaps TRBD1 (5 bases). The material was PBMCs from blood, obtained roughly 45 days after vaccination. The receptor's source is a man aged 45 to 65 who received an inactivated influenza vaccine. CDR3 in amino acids: CSGVRGTDTQYF. The CDR3 region has the DNA TGCAGTGGGGTTAGGGGTACAGATACGCAGTATTTT.